This entry features one TCR beta chain sequence. Clones were sequenced by immunoSEQ multiplex PCR, and TCRdb holds only the in-frame ones, with some missing. Here the sample spans hundreds of thousands of clones, about nine tenths being singletons. The entry originates in a study of blood T cell repertoires in COVID-19. Across the whole study: The United States, Italy and Spain were the sources of the acute and convalescent COVID-19 samples. T cells, B-cell-depleted T cells, or PBMCs provided the cDNA or gDNA that served as material.

CDR1 is LNHDA and CDR2 is SQIVND in the germline V gene (reference sequence). The CDR3 length is 14 residues. V was shortened by 5 bases and J by 2 bases, with 12 bases between the two germline ends. This chain joins TRBV19 and TRBJ2-5; a weak D match, TRBD2 (6 bases). The source of this sequence is a middle-aged woman who had recovered from COVID-19. The sequenced sample was PBMCs or T cells enriched from blood (not recorded which). This CDR3 is CASSVSSAQETQYF. Written as DNA, the CDR3 is TGTGCCAGTAGTGTATCTAGCGCGCAAGAGACCCAGTACTTC.